In this sample, the clone carrying this T cell receptor (beta chain) turned up many times. Its antigen remains unidentified. These data originate in a study of T-cell memory formation after mild COVID-19. The study's findings and limits: Pre-infection memory carried some responding clones, suggesting that cross-reactive memory joined. Clones that shrank (day 15 to 85) were balanced CD4/CD8, whereas later expanders leaned CD4+.

TCRdb re-called the 5' RACE reads with MiXCR, one entry per CDR3 protein. Of roughly 100,000 distinct CDR3 sequences in the sample, approximately 13% were seen once. The source material was PBMCs or a T cell subset sorted from them (not recorded which). The TCR originated in an adult woman who had mild COVID-19 (a few samples of this study predate the infection). Cell type and time point are not known.

CDR3 DNA sequence: TGTGCCAGCAGACCTCTAGCGGGAACCTCCCTCGACACCGGGGAGCTGTTTTTT. As protein: CASRPLAGTSLDTGELFF. The J gene is TRBJ2-2, the V gene TRBV7-6, with 9 positions matching TRBD2. The CDR3 runs to 18 residues. Per the germline V gene, CDR1 is SGHVS and CDR2 is FNYEAQ. V dropped 6 bases and J dropped 3; count of bases not matched to a gene: 14.